Given below is one T cell receptor beta chain in context. Its antigen remains unidentified. CDR1 and CDR2 from the germline V gene are SNHLY and FYNNEI. The V gene end was trimmed by 5 bases and the J gene end by 6 bases; junction bases not matched to a gene: 8. The CDR3 spans 14 residues. The data belong to a study of T cell responses to AZD1222 COVID-19 vaccine. Overall study results and limits: There were mostly white British donors and more females than males, and clonal diversity was possibly underestimated. The peak T cell response came first, and repertoires were sampled only after it.

The protocol was immunoSEQ multiplex PCR, while the TCRdb copy is restricted to in-frame clones and leaves out a portion. The sample consists of about 150,000 clones, approximately 95% of them appearing once. This specimen consisted of peripheral blood, obtained 28 days after the second AZD1222 dose. The TCR was taken from an adult who received the AZD1222 COVID-19 vaccine. V is TRBV2 and J is TRBJ1-1; 8 bases are a match to TRBD1. As DNA, the CDR3 is TGTGCCAGCAGTAGGACAGGGAATTTGGCTGAAGCTTTCTTT. This translates into CASSRTGNLAEAFF. Together with reference TRBV2 and TRBJ1-1, the CDR3 gives the full variable domain: EPEVTQTPSHQVTQMGQEVILRCVPISNHLYFYWYRQILGQKVEFLVSFYNNEISEKSEIFDDQFSVERPDGSNFTLKIRSTKLEDSAMYFCASSRTGNLAEAFFGQGTRLTVV.